The T cell receptor beta chain under discussion was sequenced for a study of shared T cell receptors in the human thymus. Here immunoSEQ multiplex PCR was the method, and the copy in TCRdb shows in-frame clones only, minus some. The top ten clones hold approximately 0.02% of a sample with hundreds of thousands of clones, approximately 95% of them seen once. The sequence was collected from a human donor. The specimen was thymocytes.

CDR3 region: CASSLNFEGAVSYNEQFF. The CDR3 nucleotides are TGCGCCAGCAGCTTGAATTTTGAGGGGGCAGTATCCTACAATGAGCAGTTCTTC. The rearrangement uses TRBV5-1 and TRBJ2-1, with 7 bases that match TRBD1. V dropped 1 base and J dropped 1; count of bases not matched to a gene: 11. The CDR3 is made up of 18 amino acids. The germline gives CDR1 SGHRS, CDR2 YFSETQ. Full variable domain (rest looked up from reference TRBV5-1 and TRBJ2-1): KAGVTQTPRYLIKTRGQQVTLSCSPISGHRSVSWYQQTPGQGLQFLFEYFSETQRNKGNFPGRFSGRQFSNSRSEMNVSTLELGDSALYLCASSLNFEGAVSYNEQFFGPGTRLTVL.